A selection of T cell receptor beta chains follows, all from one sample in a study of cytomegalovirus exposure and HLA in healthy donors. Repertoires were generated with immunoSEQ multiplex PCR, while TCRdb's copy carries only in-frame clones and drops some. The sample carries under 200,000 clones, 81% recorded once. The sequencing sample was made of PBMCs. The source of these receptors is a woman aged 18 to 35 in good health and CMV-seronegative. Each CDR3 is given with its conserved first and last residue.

cdr3_aa: CASSQQASNEKLFF; j_call: TRBJ1-4; v_call: TRBV19
cdr3_aa: CASSQDSFTDTQYF; j_call: TRBJ2-3; v_call: TRBV14
cdr3_aa: CASSIDAVRTDTQYF; j_call: TRBJ2-3; v_call: TRBV19
cdr3_aa: CASRESNQPQHF; j_call: TRBJ1-5; v_call: TRBV28
cdr3_aa: CASSRGTSGGINNEQFF; j_call: TRBJ2-1; v_call: TRBV5-1
cdr3_aa: CASSLLGTDYGYTF; j_call: TRBJ1-2; v_call: TRBV7-9
cdr3_aa: CATSSISGGEQFF; j_call: TRBJ2-1; v_call: TRBV15
cdr3_aa: CASSLEAHGSYEQYF; j_call: TRBJ2-7; v_call: TRBV27
cdr3_aa: CASSPPGGNEQFF; j_call: TRBJ2-1; v_call: TRBV18
cdr3_aa: CASSRQGDGFYEQYF; j_call: TRBJ2-7; v_call: TRBV5-4
cdr3_aa: CASSSGQGNEQFF; j_call: TRBJ2-1; v_call: TRBV5-4
cdr3_aa: CASSNQASYGYTF; j_call: TRBJ1-2; v_call: TRBV2
cdr3_aa: CASSAQAWVPLHF; j_call: TRBJ1-6; v_call: TRBV7-9
cdr3_aa: CASSWTGVITEAFF; j_call: TRBJ1-1; v_call: TRBV6-1
cdr3_aa: CASSSGTAYQETQYF; j_call: TRBJ2-5; v_call: TRBV5-1
cdr3_aa: CASSPSPGTGGLKANVLTF; j_call: TRBJ2-6; v_call: TRBV4-1
cdr3_aa: CASSPTTGAYEQYF; j_call: TRBJ2-7; v_call: TRBV9
cdr3_aa: CASGQGASGNQPQHF; j_call: TRBJ1-5; v_call: TRBV7-9
cdr3_aa: CASSTRLAGGLSSYNEQFF; j_call: TRBJ2-1; v_call: TRBV19
cdr3_aa: CASSWDRGLSNQPQHF; j_call: TRBJ1-5; v_call: TRBV5-1
cdr3_aa: CASSEWGGADEQYF; j_call: TRBJ2-7; v_call: TRBV10-2